Here is one T cell receptor beta chain with its context. Deletions cut 2 bases from V and 0 bases from J, with 14 bases between. The CDR3 length is 17 residues. CDR1 and CDR2 (germline): MGHRA, YSYEKL. The sample belongs to a study of T cell responses to AZD1222 COVID-19 vaccine. The data were produced by immunoSEQ multiplex PCR, yet TCRdb's version contains in-frame clones alone and is incomplete. Found here are 130,000 to 150,000 clones, around 92% of them singletons; the top ten hold roughly 2%. Source: peripheral blood, taken on day 0 of AZD1222 vaccination. This rearrangement joins TRBV4-1 to TRBJ1-3; TRBD1 might be the D (5 bases). The source of this sequence is an adult in good health. The CDR3 sequence is CASSQPLKGHSGNTIYF. The CDR3 DNA reads as TGCGCCAGCAGCCAACCGCTGAAGGGGCACTCTGGAAACACCATATATTTT.